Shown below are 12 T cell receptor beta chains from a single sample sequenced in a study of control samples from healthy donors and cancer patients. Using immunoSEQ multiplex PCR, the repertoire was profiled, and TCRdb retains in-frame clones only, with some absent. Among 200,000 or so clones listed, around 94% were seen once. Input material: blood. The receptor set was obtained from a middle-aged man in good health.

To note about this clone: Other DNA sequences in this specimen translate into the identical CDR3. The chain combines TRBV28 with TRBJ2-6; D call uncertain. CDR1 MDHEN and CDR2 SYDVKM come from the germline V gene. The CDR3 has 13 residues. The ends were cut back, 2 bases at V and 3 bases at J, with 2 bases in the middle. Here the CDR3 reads CASSLSGANVLTF. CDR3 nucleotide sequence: TGTGCCAGCAGTTTAAGTGGGGCCAACGTCCTGACTTTC.

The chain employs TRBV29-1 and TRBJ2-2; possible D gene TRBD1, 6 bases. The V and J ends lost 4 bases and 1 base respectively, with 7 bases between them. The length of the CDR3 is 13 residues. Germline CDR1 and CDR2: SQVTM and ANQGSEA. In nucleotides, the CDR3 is TGCAGCGTTGCGGGACAGAACACCGGGGAGCTGTTTTTT. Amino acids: CSVAGQNTGELFF.

In DNA form, the CDR3 reads TGCGCCAGCAGCTTGGTGGACAGGGGCGACTCTGGAAACACCATATATTTT. Encoded protein: CASSLVDRGDSGNTIYF. The V call is TRBV5-1, the J call TRBJ1-3; 9 bases line up with TRBD1. This CDR3 spans 17 amino acids. Germline CDR1 and CDR2: SGHRS and YFSETQ. V lost 0 bases and J lost 0; bases outside the gene matches: 4.

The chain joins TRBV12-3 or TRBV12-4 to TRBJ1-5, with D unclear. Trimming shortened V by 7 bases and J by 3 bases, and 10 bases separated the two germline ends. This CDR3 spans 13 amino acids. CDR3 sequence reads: CASTQRSNQPQHF. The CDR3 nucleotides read TGTGCCAGCACCCAAAGATCCAATCAGCCCCAGCATTTT.

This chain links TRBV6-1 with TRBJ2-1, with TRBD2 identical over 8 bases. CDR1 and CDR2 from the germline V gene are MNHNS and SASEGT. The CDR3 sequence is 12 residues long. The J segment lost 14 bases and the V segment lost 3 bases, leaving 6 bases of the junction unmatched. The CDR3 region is CASSETGGAKFF. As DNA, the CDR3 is TGTGCCAGCAGTGAGACGGGGGGGGCCAAGTTCTTC.

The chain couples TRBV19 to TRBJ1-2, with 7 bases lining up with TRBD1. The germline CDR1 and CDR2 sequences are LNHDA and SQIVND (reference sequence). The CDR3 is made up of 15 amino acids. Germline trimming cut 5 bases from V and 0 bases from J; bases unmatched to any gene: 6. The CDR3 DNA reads TGTGCCAGTAGTCCGATGACAGGGACTAACTATGGCTACACCTTC. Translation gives CASSPMTGTNYGYTF.

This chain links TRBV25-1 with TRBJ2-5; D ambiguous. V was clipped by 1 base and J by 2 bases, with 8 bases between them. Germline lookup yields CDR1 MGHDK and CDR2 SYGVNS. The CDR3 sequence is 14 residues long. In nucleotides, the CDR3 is TGTGCCAGCAGTGAATCAAACGGACAAGAGACCCAGTACTTC. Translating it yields CASSESNGQETQYF.

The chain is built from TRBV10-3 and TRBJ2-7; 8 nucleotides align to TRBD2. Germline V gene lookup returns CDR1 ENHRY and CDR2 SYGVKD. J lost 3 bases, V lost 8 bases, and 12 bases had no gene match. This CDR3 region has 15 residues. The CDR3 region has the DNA TGTGCCATCCAGCGGCAGGCGGGACTAGACTACGAGCAGTACTTC. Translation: CAIQRQAGLDYEQYF.

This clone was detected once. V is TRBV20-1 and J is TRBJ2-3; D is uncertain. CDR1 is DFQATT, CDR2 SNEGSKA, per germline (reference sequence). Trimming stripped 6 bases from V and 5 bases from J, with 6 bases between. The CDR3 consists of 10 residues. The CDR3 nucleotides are TGCAGTGCCCGACAAGATACGCAGTATTTT. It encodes CSARQDTQYF.

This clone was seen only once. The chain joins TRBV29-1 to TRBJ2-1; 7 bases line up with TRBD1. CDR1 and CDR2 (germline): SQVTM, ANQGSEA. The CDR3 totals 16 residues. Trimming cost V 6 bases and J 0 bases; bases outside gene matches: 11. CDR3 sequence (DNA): TGCAGCGTGGCTCCCTCAGGGGGTAGCTCCTACAATGAGCAGTTCTTC. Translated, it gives CSVAPSGGSSYNEQFF.

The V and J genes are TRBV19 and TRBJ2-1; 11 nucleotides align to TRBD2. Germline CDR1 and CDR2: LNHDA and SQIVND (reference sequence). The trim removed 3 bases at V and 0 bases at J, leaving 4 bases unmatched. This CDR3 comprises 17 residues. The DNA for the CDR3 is TGTGCCAGTAGTATCCTTCTAGCGGGGGGCTCCTACAATGAGCAGTTCTTC. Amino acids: CASSILLAGGSYNEQFF.

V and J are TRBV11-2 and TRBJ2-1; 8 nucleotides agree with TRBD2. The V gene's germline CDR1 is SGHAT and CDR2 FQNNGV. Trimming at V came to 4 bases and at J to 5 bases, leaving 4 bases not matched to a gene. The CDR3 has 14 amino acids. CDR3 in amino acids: CASSSTSGHNEQFF. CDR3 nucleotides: TGTGCCAGCAGCTCCACTAGCGGTCACAATGAGCAGTTCTTC.